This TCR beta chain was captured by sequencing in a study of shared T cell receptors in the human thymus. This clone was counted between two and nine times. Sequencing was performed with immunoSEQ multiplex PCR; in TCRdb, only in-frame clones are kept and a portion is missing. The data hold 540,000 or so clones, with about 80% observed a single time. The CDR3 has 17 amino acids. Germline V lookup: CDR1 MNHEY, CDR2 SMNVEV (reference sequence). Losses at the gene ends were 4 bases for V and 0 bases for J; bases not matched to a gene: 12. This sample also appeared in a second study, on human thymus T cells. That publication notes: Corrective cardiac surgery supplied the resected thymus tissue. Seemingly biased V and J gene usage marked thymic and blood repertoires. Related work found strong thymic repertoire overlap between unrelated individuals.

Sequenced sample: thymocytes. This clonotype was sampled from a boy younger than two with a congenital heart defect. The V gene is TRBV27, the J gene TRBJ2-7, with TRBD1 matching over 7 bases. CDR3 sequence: CASSSPPTGTGSYEQYF. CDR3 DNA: TGTGCCAGCAGTTCCCCCCCGACAGGGACGGGCTCCTACGAGCAGTACTTC.